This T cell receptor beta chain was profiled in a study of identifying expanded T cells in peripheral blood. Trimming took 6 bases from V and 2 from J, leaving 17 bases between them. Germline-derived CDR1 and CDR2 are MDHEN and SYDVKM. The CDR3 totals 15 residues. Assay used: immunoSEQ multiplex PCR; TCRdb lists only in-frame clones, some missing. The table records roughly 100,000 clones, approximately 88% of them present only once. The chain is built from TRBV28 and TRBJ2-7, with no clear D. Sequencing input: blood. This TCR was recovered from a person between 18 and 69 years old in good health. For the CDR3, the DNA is TGTGCCAGCAGCCCGGGTGGGCCTCCGGCCTACGAGCAGTACTTC. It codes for CASSPGGPPAYEQYF.